One and the same sample provided the 32 T cell receptor beta chains below, sequenced in a study of identifying expanded T cells in peripheral blood. Assay used: immunoSEQ multiplex PCR; TCRdb lists only in-frame clones, some missing. This sample carries about 52,000 clones, approximately 80% of them seen once, and the ten largest clones take 14%. The sequencing input was blood. The source is a person aged 18-69 years in good health.

The CDR3 nucleotides read TGTGCCAGCAGCTCCCAAACAGGGGACGAGACCCAGTACTTC. It codes for CASSSQTGDETQYF. V and J are TRBV7-8 and TRBJ2-5; 7 bases align to TRBD1. Germline V gene data show CDR1 as SGHVS and CDR2 as FQNEAQ. With 4 bases clipped from V and 5 bases from J, the junction kept 7 bases outside the gene matches. CDR3 length: 14 amino acids. Drawing the rest from reference TRBV7-8 and TRBJ2-5, the complete variable domain is GAGVSQSPRYKVAKRGQDVALRCDPISGHVSLFWYQQALGQGPEFLTYFQNEAQLDKSGLPSDRFFAERPEGSVSTLKIQRTQQEDSAVYLCASSSQTGDETQYFGPGTRLLVL.

This clone was seen more than once but under ten times. The rearrangement joins TRBV29-1 to TRBJ1-1; D uncertain. The CDR3 loop spans 12 amino acids. Germline V lookup: CDR1 SQVTM, CDR2 ANQGSEA. The V gene lost 5 bases and the J gene lost 1 base, with 8 bases spanning the gap. The CDR3 is CSVLEGNTEAFF. The CDR3 DNA follows: TGCAGCGTTCTGGAGGGGAACACTGAAGCTTTCTTT. The full variable domain, in which reference TRBV29-1 and TRBJ1-1 provide the parts outside the CDR3, is SAVISQKPSRDICQRGTSLTIQCQVDSQVTMMFWYRQQPGQSLTLIATANQGSEATYESGFVIDKFPISRPNLTFSTLTVSNMSPEDSSIYLCSVLEGNTEAFFGQGTRLTVV.

The genes are TRBV4-3 and TRBJ2-1; TRBD2 aligns across 7 bases. With V trimmed by 2 bases and J by 8 bases, 9 bases remained unmatched. CDR1 and CDR2 (germline): LGHNA, YSLEER. CDR3 size: 15 residues. The CDR3 reads CASSQSSGPGDEQFF. The CDR3 nucleotides are TGCGCCAGCAGCCAATCTAGCGGACCTGGGGATGAGCAGTTCTTC.

J is TRBJ1-1 and V is TRBV5-1, with 8 positions matching TRBD1. Trimming at V came to 4 bases and at J to 2 bases, leaving 7 bases not matched to a gene. Germline-derived CDR1 and CDR2 are SGHRS and YFSETQ. The CDR3 is 15 residues long. CDR3 in DNA: TGCGCCAGCAGCCTGCAGGGGGCCTCCAACACTGAAGCTTTCTTT. Translation: CASSLQGASNTEAFF.

This chain joins TRBV11-2 and TRBJ1-4; 7 bases align to TRBD1. Germline V gene sequence: CDR1 SGHAT, CDR2 FQNNGV. There are 15 residues in the CDR3. J lost 7 bases, V lost 4 bases, and 9 bases had no gene match. The chain's CDR3 is CASSSPTGFSEKLFF. The DNA of the CDR3 is TGTGCCAGCAGCTCCCCGACAGGGTTTAGTGAAAAACTGTTTTTT. Full variable domain (outside the CDR3, taken from reference TRBV11-2 and TRBJ1-4): EAGVAQSPRYKIIEKRQSVAFWCNPISGHATLYWYQQILGQGPKLLIQFQNNGVVDDSQLPKDRFSAERLKGVDSTLKIQPAKLEDSAVYLCASSSPTGFSEKLFFGSGTQLSVL.

This chain uses TRBV7-3 with TRBJ2-1; 8 bases are shared with TRBD1. The CDR3 has 13 residues. The junction had 4 bases not matched to a gene; V was cut back by 4 bases and J by 8 bases. The V gene's germline CDR1 is SGHTA and CDR2 FQGTGA. DNA for the CDR3: TGTGCCAGCAGCTCTGACAGGGGCCATGAGCAGTTCTTC. Residues: CASSSDRGHEQFF.

The rearrangement uses TRBV7-2 and TRBJ2-7; 9 nucleotides line up with TRBD2. Germline CDR1 SGHTA, CDR2 FQGNSA. V shed 4 bases, J shed 3 bases, and the junction held 10 bases outside the gene matches. This CDR3 has 16 residues. This CDR3 reads CASSSRAGTSSYEQYF. The CDR3 nucleotides are TGTGCCAGCAGCTCCAGGGCTGGGACTAGCAGCTACGAGCAGTACTTC. Full variable domain (rest looked up from reference TRBV7-2 and TRBJ2-7): GAGVSQSPSNKVTEKGKDVELRCDPISGHTALYWYRQSLGQGLEFLIYFQGNSAPDKSGLPSDRFSAERTGGSVSTLTIQRTQQEDSAVYLCASSSRAGTSSYEQYFGPGTRLTVT.

The chain couples TRBV18 to TRBJ2-7, with 8 bases matching TRBD1. After removal of 3 bases from V and 7 bases from J, the junction contained 14 bases not matched to a gene. The length of the CDR3 is 16 residues. CDR1 is KGHSH, CDR2 LQKENI, per germline. The CDR3 DNA reads TGTGCCAGCTCACCCCAGGGGGCGGACCCACTTAAGGAGCAGTACTTC. This sequence encodes CASSPQGADPLKEQYF.

The chain employs TRBV6-5 and TRBJ1-2, with D perhaps TRBD1 (6 bases). The germline V gene has CDR1 MNHEY and CDR2 SVGAGI. Deletions cut 4 bases from V and 0 bases from J, with 12 bases between. CDR3 length equals 15 residues. DNA of the CDR3: TGTGCCAGCAGTTGGGCCAGGGGAGCTAACTATGGCTACACCTTC. It encodes CASSWARGANYGYTF.

The V gene is TRBV11-2, the J gene TRBJ2-5; 14 nucleotides align to TRBD2. J was trimmed by 2 bases and V by 0 bases; bases with no gene match: 5. CDR1 SGHAT and CDR2 FQNNGV come from the germline V gene. The CDR3 loop spans 18 amino acids. The CDR3 nucleotides are TGTGCCAGCAGCTTAGATAGACTAGCGGGGGGGCGTCAAGAGACCCAGTACTTC. Its protein is CASSLDRLAGGRQETQYF.

The rearrangement links TRBV27 to TRBJ1-2, with D maybe TRBD1 (5 bases). The CDR3 sequence is 12 residues long. Trimming shortened V by 2 bases and J by 10 bases, and 11 bases separated the two germline ends. Per the germline V gene, CDR1 is MNHEY and CDR2 is SMNVEV (reference sequence). The CDR3: CASSLQGGTYTF. Written as DNA, the CDR3 is TGTGCCAGCAGTTTACAGGGAGGTACCTACACCTTC.

The rearrangement links TRBV2 to TRBJ2-5; D perhaps matches TRBD2 (6 bases). CDR1 is SNHLY and CDR2 is FYNNEI in the germline V gene. V was pared by 5 bases and J by 2 bases, with 12 bases between. This CDR3 spans 14 amino acids. The CDR3 region has the DNA TGTGCCAGCAGTATCTTGGGGGGACAAGAGACCCAGTACTTC. Its protein is CASSILGGQETQYF.

This chain links TRBV7-9 with TRBJ2-1; a weak D match, TRBD1 (5 bases). The CDR3 consists of 13 residues. CDR1 SEHNR and CDR2 FQNEAQ come from the germline V gene (reference sequence). The V end lost 1 base, the J end lost 4 bases, and 5 bases lay between the germline ends. The CDR3: CASSLDRYNEQFF. The CDR3 DNA sequence: TGTGCCAGCAGCTTAGACAGGTACAATGAGCAGTTCTTC.

A few counts support this clone. J is TRBJ2-2 and V is TRBV29-1, with D unclear. The CDR3 is 12 residues long. The V gene lost 6 bases and the J gene lost 8 bases, with 13 bases spanning the gap. Germline CDR1 is SQVTM and CDR2 is ANQGSEA. Here the CDR3 reads CSVESLGGELFF. CDR3 nucleotide sequence: TGCAGCGTCGAGAGCCTAGGGGGGGAGCTGTTTTTT.

J is TRBJ2-4 and V is TRBV5-7; TRBD2 agrees at 7 bases. TRBV5-7 is identified as an open reading frame with a role that is uncertain. The CDR3 is made up of 17 amino acids. J lost 4 bases, V lost 4 bases, and 14 bases had no gene match. CDR3 protein: CASSRRTRESPKNIQYF. CDR3 nucleotides: TGTGCCAGCAGCCGCCGGACGCGGGAGTCCCCTAAAAACATTCAGTACTTC.

J is TRBJ2-1 and V is TRBV5-1; 7 bases line up with TRBD2. Per germline, CDR1 SGHRS and CDR2 YFSETQ. The CDR3 has 17 amino acids. J lost 0 bases, V lost 4 bases, and 10 bases had no gene match. CDR3 nucleotides: TGCGCCAGCAGCATGCAAACTAGCGCACTCTCCTACAATGAGCAGTTCTTC. Its translation is CASSMQTSALSYNEQFF.

This clone has only one observation. V gene TRBV23-1 combines with J gene TRBJ2-1; D call uncertain. TRBV23-1 is designated an ORF whose function remains uncertain. There are 13 residues in the CDR3. The V and J ends lost 3 bases and 8 bases respectively, with 11 bases between them. CDR3 region: CASSHPRIYEQFF. The CDR3, as DNA: TGCGCCAGCAGTCATCCTAGGATCTATGAGCAGTTCTTC.

This clone was detected a few times. V usage is TRBV30 and J usage is TRBJ2-5; the D is unclear. Germline V gives CDR1 GTSNPN, CDR2 SVGIG (reference sequence). CDR3 length: 17 amino acids. V was cut by 1 base and J by 0 bases, with 18 bases left in between. CDR3 bases: TGTGCCTGGAGTGGCCCGTCATCCGGCAATCACCAAGAGACCCAGTACTTC. Its translation: CAWSGPSSGNHQETQYF.

V usage is TRBV30 and J usage is TRBJ1-3; D is undetermined. Germline V CDR1 and CDR2: GTSNPN, SVGIG (reference sequence). V was pared by 2 bases and J by 4 bases, with 15 bases between. CDR3 length: 15 amino acids. In DNA, the CDR3 is TGTGCCTGGAGTCCCCTTCGCACTTCCGGAAACACCATATATTTT. As protein: CAWSPLRTSGNTIYF.

The V gene is TRBV7-8, the J gene TRBJ2-2; 8 bases match TRBD2. V lost 6 bases, J lost 4 bases, and 7 bases stayed unmatched. From germline, CDR1 is SGHVS and CDR2 FQNEAQ. This CDR3 has 15 residues. CDR3 sequence: CASSTARGGTGELFF. CDR3 DNA sequence: TGTGCCAGCAGTACGGCCCGGGGGGGCACCGGGGAGCTGTTTTTT.

The rearrangement uses TRBV25-1 and TRBJ2-7; D unclear. The germline V gene has CDR1 MGHDK and CDR2 SYGVNS. The CDR3 has 13 residues. V was trimmed by 4 bases and J by 1 base, leaving 8 bases between them. CDR3 DNA sequence: TGTGCCAGCAGTGGGACGGTGTCCTACGAGCAGTACGTC. Residues: CASSGTVSYEQYV.

This chain uses TRBV23-1 with TRBJ1-5; maybe TRBD1 (5 bases). TRBV23-1 counts as an open reading frame of uncertain function. The V end was cut by 2 bases, the J end by 6 bases, with 20 bases between. This CDR3 spans 17 amino acids. CDR3 in amino acids: CASSQPGSSHGTQPQHF. CDR3 in DNA: TGCGCCAGCAGTCAACCCGGGTCTTCTCATGGGACTCAGCCCCAGCATTTT.

This clone was counted a few times. The V gene is TRBV19, the J gene TRBJ2-1; 11 bases fit TRBD2. The CDR3 length is 16 residues. J gave up 7 bases and V 0 bases, and 5 bases lay outside the gene matches. Germline CDR1 is LNHDA and CDR2 is SQIVND (reference sequence). Here the CDR3 reads CASSIETSGGSNEQFF. The CDR3 DNA is TGTGCCAGTAGTATAGAAACTAGCGGGGGCTCAAATGAGCAGTTCTTC.

The V gene is TRBV7-7, the J gene TRBJ2-3; 8 bases are a match to TRBD2. Germline CDR1 reads SSHAT; CDR2 reads FNYEAQ (reference sequence). The J segment lost 3 bases and the V segment lost 1 base, leaving 6 bases of the junction unmatched. The CDR3 loop spans 16 amino acids. CDR3 nucleotide sequence: TGTGCCAGCAGCTTAGATGGCGGGAGGAGGACAGATACGCAGTATTTT. Encoded protein: CASSLDGGRRTDTQYF.

In this sample, this clone turned up once. V is TRBV30 and J is TRBJ1-1; D is unclear. This CDR3 contains 18 residues. CDR1 is GTSNPN and CDR2 is SVGIG in the germline V gene (reference sequence). Deletions cut 2 bases from V and 6 bases from J, with 28 bases between. The chain's CDR3 is CAWSLPPPDLTQDPEAFF. The DNA of the CDR3 is TGTGCCTGGAGTCTGCCGCCTCCGGATCTTACCCAGGACCCTGAAGCTTTCTTT.

The V and J genes are TRBV15 and TRBJ1-1; TRBD1 matches 7 bases. J lost 1 base, V lost 0 bases, and 2 bases had no gene match. CDR1 and CDR2 (germline): LNHNV, YYDKDF (reference sequence). This CDR3 comprises 15 residues. The CDR3 coding sequence is TGTGCCACCAGCAGAGAAGGGGACAGGAACACTGAAGCTTTCTTT. This sequence encodes CATSREGDRNTEAFF.

A few counts support this clone. The V call is TRBV6-1, the J call TRBJ1-6, with 7 bases that match TRBD1. The length of the CDR3 is 14 residues. The germline V gene encodes CDR1 MNHNS and CDR2 SASEGT. The V segment lost 7 bases and the J segment 8 bases; nucleotides outside the gene matches: 8. The chain's CDR3 is CASTSDRADSPLHF. As DNA, the CDR3 is TGTGCCAGCACGTCAGACAGGGCGGATTCACCCCTCCACTTT.

This sequence joins TRBV29-1 and TRBJ1-2, with D hard to call. The CDR3 runs 12 residues. Germline V gene sequence: CDR1 SQVTM, CDR2 ANQGSEA. The V and J ends lost 3 bases and 4 bases respectively, with 9 bases between them. Written as DNA, the CDR3 is TGCAGCGTTGATCGGCTGGTCTATGGCTACACCTTC. Amino acid sequence: CSVDRLVYGYTF.

This clone has only a few counts. This chain uses TRBV30 with TRBJ1-4; D call uncertain. Trimming took 0 bases from V and 7 from J, leaving 15 bases between them. The germline V gene has CDR1 GTSNPN and CDR2 SVGIG (reference sequence). This CDR3 is built from 15 residues. The CDR3 loop is CAWSVRRMGLEKLFF. The CDR3 region has the DNA TGTGCCTGGAGTGTACGTCGGATGGGCCTTGAAAAACTGTTTTTT. The complete variable domain, with remaining parts taken from reference TRBV30 and TRBJ1-4, reads SQTIHQWPATLVQPVGSPLSLECTVEGTSNPNLYWYRQAAGRGLQLLFYSVGIGQISSEVPQNLSASRPQDRQFILSSKKLLLSDSGFYLCAWSVRRMGLEKLFFGSGTQLSVL.

This clone is large in the sample. The chain couples TRBV5-1 to TRBJ1-2; a weak D match, TRBD1 (6 bases). From germline, CDR1 is SGHRS and CDR2 YFSETQ. The CDR3 sequence is 13 residues long. Trimming stripped 3 bases from V and 4 bases from J, with 10 bases between. CDR3 residues: CASSWDKSYGYTF. CDR3 DNA: TGCGCCAGCAGCTGGGACAAAAGCTATGGCTACACCTTC.

This clone was observed a handful of times. This rearrangement joins TRBV29-1 to TRBJ1-2; D remains ambiguous. V shed 2 bases and J shed 6 bases, with 13 bases lying between them. CDR3 length: 13 amino acids. Per germline, CDR1 SQVTM and CDR2 ANQGSEA. The CDR3 sequence: CSVEPGGSDGYTF. CDR3 in DNA: TGCAGCGTTGAACCAGGTGGGAGCGATGGCTACACCTTC.

The V call is TRBV27, the J call TRBJ2-7; TRBD1 agrees at 9 bases. V lost 5 bases to trimming and J lost 5 bases; unmatched junction nucleotides: 13. Looked up from germline, CDR1 is MNHEY and CDR2 is SMNVEV (reference sequence). This CDR3 has 16 amino acids. CDR3 in DNA: TGTGCCAGCAGTCCAGCCCCCGGGGACAGGGCCCACGAGCAGTACTTC. It translates to CASSPAPGDRAHEQYF.